Listed below are T cell receptor beta chains from one sample, sequenced in a study of blood T cell repertoires in COVID-19. Profiled with immunoSEQ multiplex PCR; TCRdb holds only in-frame clones, not every one. Of under 200,000 clones listed, approximately 90% are singletons. The sample taken for sequencing was peripheral blood. These receptors originate from a woman aged 70-85 years with COVID-19, enrolled during active disease. CDR3s leave out the opening cysteine and the closing phenylalanine or tryptophan.

len: 14; v_gene: TRBV28; j_gene: TRBJ1-2; CDR3aa: ASTVTGVGGAGGYT
len: 14; v_gene: TRBV28; j_gene: TRBJ1-1; CDR3aa: ASSPWDTALGTEAF
len: 11; v_gene: TRBV25-1; j_gene: TRBJ2-1; CDR3aa: ASRGRAYNEQF
len: 12; v_gene: TRBV3-1/TRBV3-2; j_gene: TRBJ2-7; CDR3aa: ASSQASSRGEQY
len: 11; v_gene: TRBV2; j_gene: TRBJ2-1; CDR3aa: ASSDREYNEQF
len: 13; v_gene: TRBV6-5; j_gene: TRBJ1-1; CDR3aa: ASSYRLGRVTEAF
len: 12; v_gene: TRBV3-1/TRBV3-2; j_gene: TRBJ1-1; CDR3aa: ASSQSAPGGQAF
len: 13; v_gene: TRBV15; j_gene: TRBJ1-6; CDR3aa: ATSRGGRGNSPLH
len: 12; v_gene: TRBV5-1; j_gene: TRBJ2-5; CDR3aa: ASSLGLRIETQY
len: 10; v_gene: TRBV7-9; j_gene: TRBJ1-2; CDR3aa: ASSIQGSGYT
len: 14; v_gene: TRBV7-2; j_gene: TRBJ2-7; CDR3aa: ASSVQGPPVSYEQY
len: 13; v_gene: TRBV5-8; j_gene: TRBJ1-3; CDR3aa: ASSLGEVSGNTIY
len: 14; v_gene: TRBV7-8; j_gene: TRBJ1-5; CDR3aa: ASSPREGSSNQPQH
len: 14; v_gene: TRBV28; j_gene: TRBJ1-2; CDR3aa: ASSLLYRVRNYGYT
len: 12; v_gene: TRBV2; j_gene: TRBJ1-6; CDR3aa: ASSAAGPGSPLH
len: 13; v_gene: TRBV2; j_gene: TRBJ1-5; CDR3aa: ASSEAATGDQPQH
len: 13; v_gene: TRBV15; j_gene: TRBJ1-5; CDR3aa: ATSRDRPREQPQH
len: 11; v_gene: TRBV6-5; j_gene: TRBJ1-2; CDR3aa: ASSQFPGGGYT
len: 13; v_gene: TRBV7-9; j_gene: TRBJ1-4; CDR3aa: ASSLGTGFLEKLF
len: 11; v_gene: TRBV7-9; j_gene: TRBJ2-7; CDR3aa: ASSYRTLYEQY
len: 14; v_gene: TRBV21-1; j_gene: TRBJ1-5; CDR3aa: ASSNHRDSDNQPQH
len: 12; v_gene: TRBV3-1/TRBV3-2; j_gene: TRBJ1-5; CDR3aa: ASSQETGNQPQH
len: 13; v_gene: TRBV5-1; j_gene: TRBJ1-2; CDR3aa: ASSPPGGAAYGYT
len: 10; v_gene: TRBV7-8; j_gene: TRBJ2-3; CDR3aa: ASSLITGTQY
len: 15; v_gene: TRBV27; j_gene: TRBJ1-6; CDR3aa: ASSTGQGAARRSPLH
len: 14; v_gene: TRBV10-3; j_gene: TRBJ1-5; CDR3aa: AISEGTVGKGQPQH
len: 13; v_gene: TRBV30; j_gene: TRBJ1-2; CDR3aa: AWRGGSGGNYGYT
len: 13; v_gene: TRBV5-1; j_gene: TRBJ1-4; CDR3aa: ASSPRSATNEKLF
len: 14; v_gene: TRBV2; j_gene: TRBJ2-1; CDR3aa: ASSERFSGGGNEQF
len: 12; v_gene: TRBV10-3; j_gene: TRBJ2-1; CDR3aa: AAREGGSYNEQF
len: 14; v_gene: TRBV12-5; j_gene: TRBJ1-1; CDR3aa: ASGPGQGTLNTEAF
len: 14; v_gene: TRBV15; j_gene: TRBJ2-3; CDR3aa: ATSRGRPGGPDTQY
len: 14; v_gene: TRBV28; j_gene: TRBJ1-5; CDR3aa: ASSPPPTRANQPQH
len: 10; v_gene: TRBV28; j_gene: TRBJ1-2; CDR3aa: ASSFPQYGYT
len: 11; v_gene: TRBV30; j_gene: TRBJ2-5; CDR3aa: AWSVQGGETQY
len: 13; v_gene: TRBV6-5; j_gene: TRBJ1-4; CDR3aa: ASSRPSGGNEKLF
len: 11; v_gene: TRBV19; j_gene: TRBJ1-2; CDR3aa: ASGNRESYGYT
len: 12; v_gene: TRBV6-2/TRBV6-3; j_gene: TRBJ1-5; CDR3aa: ASSLTGDNQPQH
len: 13; v_gene: TRBV2; j_gene: TRBJ1-4; CDR3aa: ASSGFPQGGEKLF